The next 32 T cell receptor beta chains were all read from a single sample in a study of blood T cells in healthy people across ages. Primed by a sample-barcoded 5' primer and a J-beta primer mix, a second PCR proceeded for about 7 to 12 cycles. TCRdb ran MiXCR on the 5' RACE reads and lists one entry per CDR3 protein. The sample has some 1,000,000 distinct CDR3 sequences; roughly 24% are singletons. Separately, the same data were catalogued under a study of T cells of mothers and their children.

The sequenced sample was blood. Receptor source: a girl aged 2-10 years in good health.

A few counts support this clonotype. V and J are TRBV15 and TRBJ1-1; no clear D gene. V was trimmed by 0 bases and J by 11 bases, leaving 16 bases between them. The CDR3 has 14 residues. Germline V gene data show CDR1 as LNHNV and CDR2 as YYDKDF (reference sequence). This CDR3 reads CATSRDRGIARAFF. The CDR3, as DNA: TGTGCCACCAGCAGAGATCGGGGAATAGCGCGGGCTTTCTTT. Variable domain in full (rest from reference TRBV15 and TRBJ1-1): DAMVIQNPRYQVTQFGKPVTLSCSQTLNHNVMYWYQQKSSQAPKLLFHYYDKDFNNEADTPDNFQSRRPNTSFCFLDIRSPGLGDTAMYLCATSRDRGIARAFFGQGTRLTVV.

With regard to this clonotype: Compared with germline, one end of the junction differs, possibly owing to a read error. The rearrangement uses TRBV7-7 and TRBJ2-3; TRBD2 might be the D (6 bases). The CDR3 runs 18 residues. Germline-derived CDR1 and CDR2 are SSHAT and FNYEAQ (reference sequence). In nucleotides, the CDR3 is TGTGCTAGCAGCTCCTTACCCCATACTAGCTTTGTCGCAGATACGCAGTATTTT. This gives the protein CASSSLPHTSFVADTQYF. The whole variable domain, filled in from reference TRBV7-7 and TRBJ2-3, reads GAGVSQSPRYKVTKRGQDVTLRCDPISSHATLYWYQQALGQGPEFLTYFNYEAQPDKSGLPSDRFSAERPEGSISTLTIQRTEQRDSAMYRCASSSLPHTSFVADTQYFGPGTRLTVL.

The chain joins TRBV29-1 to TRBJ1-4; 9 nucleotides agree with TRBD1. Germline CDR1 SQVTM, CDR2 ANQGSEA. V gave up 7 bases and J gave up 5 bases; unmatched junction bases: 5. CDR3 length: 13 amino acids. The CDR3 sequence: CSARDRENEKLFF. The CDR3 DNA is TGCAGCGCCAGGGACAGGGAAAATGAAAAACTGTTTTTT.

This clonotype was found many times. The rearrangement joins TRBV9 to TRBJ2-1; 7 nucleotides agree with TRBD2. From germline, CDR1 is SGDLS and CDR2 YYNGEE. J was trimmed by 8 bases and V by 0 bases; bases with no gene match: 5. This CDR3 comprises 14 residues. The CDR3 is CASSVGTRRDEQFF. For the CDR3, the DNA is TGTGCCAGCAGCGTAGGGACTAGAAGGGATGAGCAGTTCTTC.

This clonotype was recorded a few times. The chain recombines TRBV29-1 with TRBJ2-1, with TRBD2 matching over 7 bases. The end of the DNA is better explained by TRBJ2-7, so the J call may be wrong. The CDR3 runs 14 residues. The germline CDR1 and CDR2 sequences are SQVTM and ANQGSEA. Here the CDR3 DNA reads TGCAGCGGAGTGGTGGGAGGGCGAATGGGCGAGCAGTACTTC. Its translation: CSGVVGGRMGEQYF.

This clonotype was found many times. The V gene is TRBV7-3, the J gene TRBJ2-5; D gene uncertain. Germline V gene sequence: CDR1 SGHTA, CDR2 FQGTGA. Trimming removed 2 bases at V and 1 base at J, with 5 bases between. This CDR3 region has 13 residues. CDR3: CASSLDGQETQYF. CDR3 DNA: TGTGCCAGCAGCTTAGATGGCCAAGAGACCCAGTACTTC.

Only a few counts were recorded for this clonotype. The chain is built from TRBV20-1 and TRBJ2-5; the match to TRBD2 covers 7 bases. Germline values: CDR1 DFQATT, CDR2 SNEGSKA (reference sequence). J lost 5 bases, V lost 0 bases, and 9 bases had no gene match. The CDR3 consists of 15 residues. The CDR3, as DNA: TGCAGTGCTAGAGATAGCACTAGCGCCAGGGAGACCCAGTACTTC. Encoded protein: CSARDSTSARETQYF.

This clonotype was observed a few times. V is TRBV24-1 and J is TRBJ2-7, with unresolved D. Between the trimmed V and J ends, which lost 5 bases and 7 bases, there was a span of 14 bases. The germline V gene has CDR1 KGHDR and CDR2 SFDVKD. The CDR3 sequence is 13 residues long. The chain's CDR3 is CATSASLSGEQYF. The CDR3, as DNA: TGTGCCACCAGTGCTTCTCTCTCCGGGGAGCAGTACTTC.

The chain carries TRBV20-1 and TRBJ2-5; 8 nucleotides match TRBD1. The end of the DNA fits TRBJ2-1 better, so the J call may be wrong. The CDR3 covers 13 residues. Germline CDR1 DFQATT, CDR2 SNEGSKA (reference sequence). The CDR3 is CSAMDRDYNEQFF. The DNA for the CDR3 is TGCAGTGCAATGGACAGGGACTACAATGAGCAGTTCTTC.

This chain links TRBV3-1 with TRBJ1-1, with a possible D match to TRBD1 (6 bases). V shed 0 bases and J shed 5 bases, with 13 bases lying between them. This CDR3 region has 15 residues. Germline assignment: CDR1 LGHDT and CDR2 YNNKEL (reference sequence). For the CDR3, the DNA is TGTGCCAGCAGCCAAGACTCAGGGGAGGATACTGAAGCTTTCTTT. Translating gives CASSQDSGEDTEAFF.

Remarks on this clonotype: Germline and junction disagree at one end, which may indicate a read error. The genes are TRBV15 and TRBJ2-5; D remains unclear. There are 12 residues in the CDR3. Germline assignment: CDR1 LNHNV and CDR2 YYDKDF (reference sequence). The CDR3 nucleotides read TGTGCCGCCAGCAGAGGTGTGGAGACCCAGTACTTC. It codes for CAASRGVETQYF.

The chain couples TRBV7-8 to TRBJ1-3; maybe TRBD1 (5 bases). The CDR3 consists of 16 residues. Trimming stripped 5 bases from V and 1 base from J, with 15 bases between. Germline CDR1 reads SGHVS; CDR2 reads FQNEAQ. The CDR3 coding sequence is TGTGCCAGCAGCCCAGCCCGACAGAGTTCTGGAAACACCATATATTTT. Translated: CASSPARQSSGNTIYF.

The J gene is TRBJ1-1, the V gene TRBV20-1; D unresolved. The CDR3 contains 13 residues. Germline V gene data show CDR1 as DFQATT and CDR2 as SNEGSKA (reference sequence). Trimming left V 3 bases short and J 1 base short, with 9 bases between. CDR3 nucleotide sequence: TGCAGTGCTAGCACCCCATCGAACACTGAAGCTTTCTTT. This translates into CSASTPSNTEAFF.

This clonotype was seen only a few times. V gene TRBV4-2 combines with J gene TRBJ2-5; no firm D call. TRBJ2-7 explains the end of the DNA better; the J call may be wrong. Germline V gene sequence: CDR1 LGHNA, CDR2 YNFKEQ. There are 15 residues in the CDR3. In nucleotides, the CDR3 is TGTGCCAGCAGCCAAGAAAGTCCCCGGGCCTACGAGCAGTACTTC. Amino acids: CASSQESPRAYEQYF.

This chain connects TRBV5-1 to TRBJ1-5; D unresolved. In germline, CDR1 is SGHRS, CDR2 YFSETQ. The CDR3 sequence is 13 residues long. Between the trimmed V and J ends, which lost 1 base and 7 bases, there was a span of 9 bases. The CDR3: CASSLLPDQPQHF. The CDR3 DNA reads TGCGCCAGCAGCTTGTTACCCGACCAGCCCCAGCATTTT.

This clonotype was counted only a few times. The chain carries TRBV3-1 and TRBJ2-7; 14 bases are a match to TRBD2. The CDR3 contains 16 residues. Germline V gene sequence: CDR1 LGHDT, CDR2 YNNKEL (reference sequence). V gave up 0 bases and J gave up 5 bases; unmatched junction bases: 3. The CDR3 coding sequence is TGTGCCAGCAGCCAAGAAGGGGGACTAGCGGGAGACGAGCAGTACTTC. This encodes CASSQEGGLAGDEQYF.

The chain combines TRBV7-9 with TRBJ1-4; the D is unclear. The V and J ends lost 5 bases and 3 bases respectively, with 22 bases between them. The germline V gene encodes CDR1 SEHNR and CDR2 FQNEAQ (reference sequence). The length of the CDR3 is 18 residues. The CDR3 DNA is TGTGCCAGCAGCCAAAGCCGGACGGAATCTTTATCTAATGAAAAACTGTTTTTT. Translation: CASSQSRTESLSNEKLFF.

V and J are TRBV7-7 and TRBJ2-5, with 9 positions matching TRBD2. The CDR3 sequence is 13 residues long. Germline-derived CDR1 and CDR2 are SSHAT and FNYEAQ (reference sequence). CDR3 DNA sequence: TGTGCTACTTCAGCGGGGGGCGGAGAGACCCAGTACTTC. As protein: CATSAGGGETQYF.

The chain uses TRBV5-1 and TRBJ2-1, with 10 bases fitting TRBD1. The length of the CDR3 is 16 residues. J lost 10 bases, V lost 4 bases, and 14 bases had no gene match. CDR1 is SGHRS, CDR2 YFSETQ, per germline. CDR3 DNA: TGCGCCAGCAGCCGGAGAGGGACAGGGGTCGACGGGGAGCAGTTCTTC. The encoded protein is CASSRRGTGVDGEQFF.

This clonotype was picked up many times. The chain is built from TRBV29-1 and TRBJ2-1; 7 bases match TRBD2. The germline CDR1 and CDR2 sequences are SQVTM and ANQGSEA. The trim removed 7 bases at V and 2 bases at J, leaving 5 bases unmatched. This CDR3 comprises 13 residues. CDR3 amino acids: CSGAGETYNEQFF. The CDR3 DNA is TGCAGCGGCGCGGGGGAGACCTACAATGAGCAGTTCTTC.

This sequence joins TRBV15 and TRBJ2-7, with unresolved D. Germline V CDR1 and CDR2: LNHNV, YYDKDF (reference sequence). V was shortened by 0 bases and J by 3 bases, with 12 bases between the two germline ends. CDR3 length equals 15 residues. The CDR3 sequence: CATSRDKVLDYEQYF. In nucleotides, the CDR3 is TGTGCCACCAGCAGAGATAAAGTCCTTGACTACGAGCAGTACTTC.

The genes are TRBV2 and TRBJ2-3; 11 nucleotides match TRBD1. This CDR3 is built from 18 residues. CDR1 SNHLY and CDR2 FYNNEI come from the germline V gene. J gave up 0 bases and V 3 bases, and 8 bases lay outside the gene matches. This chain's CDR3 is CASSDRDRGVRSTDTQYF. In nucleotides, the CDR3 is TGTGCCAGCAGTGACCGGGACAGGGGGGTAAGGAGCACAGATACGCAGTATTTT. Complete variable domain (other parts from reference TRBV2 and TRBJ2-3): EPEVTQTPSHQVTQMGQEVILRCVPISNHLYFYWYRQILGQKVEFLVSFYNNEISEKSEIFDDQFSVERPDGSNFTLKIRSTKLEDSAMYFCASSDRDRGVRSTDTQYFGPGTRLTVL.

In this sample, this clonotype turned up a few times. The rearrangement uses TRBV7-3 and TRBJ1-4, with TRBD1 as a possible D gene (6 bases). There are 15 residues in the CDR3. V lost 6 bases to trimming and J lost 7 bases, with 18 bases between them. CDR1 SGHTA and CDR2 FQGTGA come from the germline V gene. The CDR3 sequence: CASRRQVPFGEKLFF. Here the CDR3 DNA reads TGTGCCAGCAGAAGACAGGTGCCCTTTGGTGAAAAACTGTTTTTT.

This clonotype was seen only a few times. The gene calls are TRBV7-9 and TRBJ1-1; no reliable D call. CDR1 is SEHNR and CDR2 is FQNEAQ in the germline V gene (reference sequence). V gave up 1 base and J gave up 1 base, with 7 bases separating them. This CDR3 region has 14 residues. CDR3 nucleotide sequence: TGTGCCAGCAGCTTAGTTAGCCAGAACACTGAAGCTTTCTTT. As protein: CASSLVSQNTEAFF.

This clonotype turned up a few times. The gene calls are TRBV27 and TRBJ1-4; D is possibly TRBD1 (5 bases). The CDR3 has 17 residues. Germline CDR1 MNHEY, CDR2 SMNVEV (reference sequence). V gave up 3 bases and J gave up 2 bases, with 16 bases separating them. The CDR3 nucleotides read TGTGCCAGCAGTTTGAGTGGGGGAATGCGGACTAATGAAAAACTGTTTTTT. It translates to CASSLSGGMRTNEKLFF.

Points on this clonotype: Given a much more abundant clone one base away, this may be a read error. CDR3 in DNA: TGCAGCGTTGAAGATCCGGCCAAGGTCTCCTACAATGAGCAGTTCTTC. Translation gives CSVEDPAKVSYNEQFF. The chain joins TRBV29-1 to TRBJ2-1; D remains unclear. V dropped 0 bases and J dropped 0 bases, with 12 bases sitting between them. The CDR3 extends over 16 amino acids. The germline gives CDR1 SQVTM, CDR2 ANQGSEA.

V and J are TRBV4-3 and TRBJ2-7; a weak D match, TRBD2 (5 bases). Germline CDR1 and CDR2: LGHNA and YSLEER. V gave up 4 bases and J gave up 5 bases, with 12 bases separating them. The CDR3 length is 13 residues. The DNA for the CDR3 is TGCGCCAGCAGCCTCGAGGGTCGGGACGAGCAGTACTTC. Its translation: CASSLEGRDEQYF.

This chain connects TRBV29-1 to TRBJ2-2; D possibly corresponds to TRBD1 (6 bases). Per the germline V gene, CDR1 is SQVTM and CDR2 is ANQGSEA. The V gene lost 6 bases and the J gene lost 9 bases, with 14 bases spanning the gap. This CDR3 is 12 amino acids long. DNA of the CDR3: TGCAGCGTGTTAGGGGGTGCCCGGGAGCTGTTTTTT. Protein: CSVLGGARELFF.

CDR3 amino acids: CASSLDYVSETQYF. CDR3 bases: TGTGCCAGCAGCTTAGATTACGTCTCGGAGACCCAGTACTTC. The rearrangement joins TRBV7-9 to TRBJ2-5; D gene unclear. Trimming cost V 1 base and J 5 bases, with 11 bases left between them. This CDR3 comprises 14 residues. Germline CDR1 reads SEHNR; CDR2 reads FQNEAQ (reference sequence).

The chain combines TRBV20-1 with TRBJ2-5, with 8 bases identical to TRBD2. Near its end, the DNA agrees better with TRBJ2-1, so the J call may be wrong. The CDR3 contains 16 residues. Germline V lookup: CDR1 DFQATT, CDR2 SNEGSKA (reference sequence). CDR3 region: CSARDVASGLLDEQFF. The CDR3 DNA reads as TGCAGTGCTAGAGATGTAGCTAGCGGGCTCCTCGATGAGCAGTTCTTC.

This clonotype was seen a single time. The J gene is TRBJ2-5, the V gene TRBV28; D is perhaps TRBD2 (5 bases). The CDR3 runs 14 residues. With 5 bases removed from V and 12 bases from J, the gap between germline ends came to 22 bases. Germline CDR1 MDHEN, CDR2 SYDVKM. The CDR3 sequence: CASSVTGLAILEYF. In DNA, the CDR3 is TGTGCCAGCAGTGTGACTGGACTGGCAATTCTTGAGTACTTC.

This clonotype was seen a few times. The J gene is TRBJ2-5, the V gene TRBV20-1; D is undetermined. TRBJ2-7 matches the DNA end more closely, so the J call is doubtful. From germline, CDR1 is DFQATT and CDR2 SNEGSKA (reference sequence). This CDR3 region has 13 residues. CDR3 region: CSARFRASYEQYF. For the CDR3, the DNA is TGCAGTGCTAGATTCCGGGCCTCCTACGAGCAGTACTTC.